Listed below are T cell receptor beta chains from one sample, sequenced in a study of T-cell reconstitution after alpha-beta-depleted transplantation in children. TCRdb processed the PCR reads anew with MiXCR; each CDR3 protein has one entry. This table has a few hundred thousand distinct CDR3 sequences, about a tenth appearing once. Sequenced material: PBMCs from the stem cell graft donor, taken from the stem cell graft. The receptor set was obtained from a human donor who donated a stem cell graft to a child with acute myeloid leukemia. Each CDR3 is given with its conserved first and last residue. The D gene is left open where the match is weak. Size is stated for part of the rows, as once, few or many counts, or as a class when the clone is expanded.

length	D	V	size	J	CDR3	DNA
15	-	TRBV4-1	many	TRBJ1-2	CASSPQIGAHYGYTF	TGCGCCAGCAGCCCTCAAATTGGGGCCCACTATGGCTACACCTTC
16	-	TRBV7-2	many	TRBJ2-1	CASSLTAGAQYNEQFF	TGTGCCAGCAGCTTGACGGCGGGGGCCCAGTACAATGAGCAGTTCTTC
15	TRBD1	TRBV4-1	-	TRBJ2-1	CASSNGQGGFHEQFF	TGCGCCAGCAGCAACGGACAGGGGGGTTTCCATGAGCAGTTCTTC
14	-	TRBV10-3	few	TRBJ2-5	CAISESQGRETQYF	TGTGCCATCAGTGAGTCCCAGGGTCGGGAGACCCAGTACTTC
16	TRBD1	TRBV7-9	-	TRBJ1-1	CASSFGTGTVNTEAFF	TGTGCCAGCAGCTTCGGGACAGGGACCGTGAACACTGAAGCTTTCTTT
14	TRBD2	TRBV20-1	few	TRBJ2-1	CSANIAGPYNEQFF	TGCAGTGCTAACATAGCGGGACCTTACAATGAGCAGTTCTTC
15	-	TRBV4-1	few	TRBJ2-1	CASSPQGSSYNEQFF	TGCGCCAGCAGCCCACAGGGTAGCTCCTACAATGAGCAGTTCTTC
13	-	TRBV20-1	few	TRBJ2-2	CSAVGWDTGELFF	TGCAGTGCGGTGGGTTGGGACACCGGGGAGCTGTTTTTT
15	TRBD2	TRBV20-1	few	TRBJ2-1	CSAASTTGGYNEQFF	TGCAGTGCTGCCTCGACCACGGGGGGGTACAATGAGCAGTTCTTC
13	-	TRBV2	few	TRBJ1-1	CASTPGGWTEAFF	TGTGCCAGCACCCCGGGGGGCTGGACTGAAGCTTTCTTT
16	TRBD2	TRBV4-3	-	TRBJ2-1	CASSLRLAGGYNEQFF	TGCGCCAGCAGCCTACGACTAGCGGGGGGATACAATGAGCAGTTCTTC
14	-	TRBV6-5	-	TRBJ1-5	CASSYSREGQPQHF	TGTGCCAGCAGTTACTCCCGGGAAGGGCAGCCCCAGCATTTT
15	-	TRBV20-1	few	TRBJ2-7	CSARDLARPSYEQYF	TGCAGTGCTAGAGACCTGGCCAGGCCCTCCTACGAGCAGTACTTC
14	TRBD1	TRBV7-3	-	TRBJ1-6	CASSSGQGGSPLHF	TGTGCCAGCAGCTCTGGACAGGGCGGTTCACCCCTCCACTTT
14	TRBD1	TRBV15	few	TRBJ2-5	CATSNRGLSETQYF	TGTGCCACCAGTAACAGGGGGCTTTCGGAGACCCAGTACTTC
14	-	TRBV11-1	many	TRBJ1-2	CASSLEADDYGYTF	TGTGCCAGCAGCTTAGAAGCAGACGACTATGGCTACACCTTC
15	TRBD1	TRBV7-8	-	TRBJ1-4	CASSFAGTGNEKLFF	TGTGCCAGCAGCTTCGCCGGGACAGGGAATGAAAAACTGTTTTTT
13	-	TRBV20-1	many	TRBJ1-3	CSASRGSGNTIYF	TGCAGTGCTAGTAGGGGAAGCGGAAACACCATATATTTT
13	TRBD1	TRBV12-3/TRBV12-4	many	TRBJ1-1	CASKGQLNTEAFF	TGTGCCAGTAAGGGACAGCTAAACACTGAAGCTTTCTTT
13	-	TRBV10-3	-	TRBJ2-5	CAISEGVAGTQYF	TGTGCCATCAGTGAGGGAGTGGCGGGGACCCAGTACTTC
13	-	TRBV5-1	many	TRBJ2-7	CASSLEATYEQYF	TGCGCCAGCAGCCTGGAGGCAACCTACGAGCAGTACTTC
14	-	TRBV12-3/TRBV12-4	-	TRBJ2-2	CASNPPGVTGELFF	TGTGCCAGCAATCCTCCGGGAGTGACCGGGGAGCTGTTTTTT
15	TRBD1	TRBV6-1	-	TRBJ2-1	CASSVPGQGANEQFF	TGTGCCAGCAGTGTTCCGGGACAGGGGGCCAATGAGCAGTTCTTC
13	-	TRBV29-1	few	TRBJ1-6	CSVRSTDNSPLHF	TGCAGCGTTCGGTCGACAGATAATTCACCCCTCCACTTT
14	-	TRBV9	many	TRBJ2-5	CASSVASWGETQYF	TGTGCCAGCAGCGTAGCATCCTGGGGGGAGACCCAGTACTTC
12	-	TRBV29-1	-	TRBJ2-2	CSVETGTGELFF	TGCAGCGTTGAAACAGGGACCGGGGAGCTGTTTTTT
13	TRBD1	TRBV12-3/TRBV12-4	-	TRBJ2-4	CASSATGGSIQYF	TGTGCCAGCAGTGCCACAGGGGGAAGCATTCAGTACTTC
13	TRBD1	TRBV12-3/TRBV12-4	-	TRBJ2-5	CASSRQDRVSQYF	TGTGCCAGCAGCCGCCAGGACAGGGTGTCTCAGTACTTC
14	-	TRBV4-3	-	TRBJ1-2	CAGLRGPKNYGYTF	TGCGCCGGCCTACGGGGCCCTAAAAACTATGGCTACACCTTC
13	-	TRBV6-1	many	TRBJ1-1	CASSQGMNTEAFF	TGTGCCAGCAGCCAGGGGATGAACACTGAAGCTTTCTTT
16	-	TRBV4-2	many	TRBJ1-5	CASSQEATGYNQPQHF	TGTGCCAGCAGCCAAGAAGCAACAGGGTACAATCAGCCCCAGCATTTT
14	-	TRBV20-1	few	TRBJ2-7	CSARIGWAGYEQYF	TGCAGTGCTAGAATCGGGTGGGCGGGCTACGAGCAGTACTTC
15	-	TRBV28	few	TRBJ1-5	CASSPGELWYQPQHF	TGTGCCAGCAGTCCTGGCGAGCTCTGGTATCAGCCCCAGCATTTT
17	TRBD1	TRBV5-1	-	TRBJ1-1	CASSLGDRAGTNTEAFF	TGCGCCAGCAGCTTGGGTGACAGGGCGGGCACGAACACTGAAGCTTTCTTT
13	-	TRBV5-1	few	TRBJ1-4	CASSADRNEKLFF	TGCGCCAGCAGCGCGGACAGAAATGAAAAACTGTTTTTT
15	-	TRBV10-2	once	TRBJ2-5	CASNSRRGSGETQYF	TGCGCCAGCAACTCCCGGAGGGGCTCTGGAGAGACCCAGTACTTC
18	-	TRBV12-3/TRBV12-4	few	TRBJ2-7	CASRLLPGPTVAIYEQYF	TGTGCCAGCAGACTCCTGCCGGGCCCCACAGTAGCAATCTACGAGCAGTACTTC